This paragraph reports one T cell receptor (beta chain). This entry belongs to a study of blood T cell repertoires in COVID-19. Sequencing used immunoSEQ multiplex PCR; TCRdb keeps in-frame clones, though not all of them. The table records about 190,000 clones, about 77% of them present only once. Trimming cost V 5 bases and J 4 bases, with 8 bases left between them. The CDR3 loop spans 13 amino acids. Source material: peripheral blood. The rearrangement uses TRBV12-3 or TRBV12-4 and TRBJ1-4; D unclear. This TCR derives from an elderly woman with active or convalescent COVID-19. The CDR3 loop is CASSTGDNEKLFF. The CDR3 bases are TGTGCCAGCAGTACCGGGGATAATGAAAAACTGTTTTTT.